This record looks at one T cell receptor (beta chain) sequence and its context. What it binds is unknown. This sample was taken from a study of vaccination effects on CD4 cells after COVID-19. The overall study: Everyone in the study got two shots of either the BNT162b2 or mRNA-1273 vaccine. Every well housed around 2 million PBMC, which grew in culture alongside 10 IU/ml IL-2 and roughly 10 ug/ml peptides.

The culture ran for about 11 days, and then CD4+ T cells were isolated. Germline V gene sequence: CDR1 SGHNT, CDR2 YENEEA. This CDR3 has 16 residues. V shed 1 base and J 3 bases; nucleotides not matched to a gene: 2. Assay used: immunoSEQ multiplex PCR; TCRdb lists only in-frame clones, some missing. The table has about 37,000 clones, about four fifths seen once. Study findings and constraints: Early post-infection timepoints were absent, and convalescent patients were few.

The rearrangement links TRBV11-3 to TRBJ2-2; 10 bases align to TRBD2. This TCR derives from a human donor who received a COVID-19 vaccine. Sample: CD4+ T cells from PBMCs cultured without peptide, taken before COVID-19 vaccination. The DNA of the CDR3 is TGTGCCAGCAGCTTAGGGGGACTAGCGTACACCGGGGAGCTGTTTTTT. Translated, it gives CASSLGGLAYTGELFF. Complete variable domain (other parts from reference TRBV11-3 and TRBJ2-2): EAGVVQSPRYKIIEKKQPVAFWCNPISGHNTLYWYLQNLGQGPELLIRYENEEAVDDSQLPKDRFSAERLKGVDSTLKIQPAELGDSAVYLCASSLGGLAYTGELFFGEGSRLTVL.